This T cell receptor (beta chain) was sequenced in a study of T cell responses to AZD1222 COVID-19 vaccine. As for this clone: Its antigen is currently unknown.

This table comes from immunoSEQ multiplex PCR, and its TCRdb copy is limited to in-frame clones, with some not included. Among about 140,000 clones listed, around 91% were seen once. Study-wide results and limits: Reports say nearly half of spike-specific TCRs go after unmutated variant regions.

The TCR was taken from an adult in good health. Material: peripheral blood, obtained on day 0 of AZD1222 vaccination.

CDR3 residues: CASKKRNQATGELFF. For the CDR3, the DNA is TGTGCCAGCAAAAAGAGGAACCAAGCCACCGGGGAGCTGTTTTTT. The V and J genes are TRBV27 and TRBJ2-2; D uncertain. V was clipped by 7 bases and J by 4 bases, with 16 bases between them. CDR3 length: 15 amino acids. The V gene's germline CDR1 is MNHEY and CDR2 SMNVEV (reference sequence).